Following are 20 T cell receptor beta chains from one sample sequenced in a study of Graves' ophthalmopathy and Graves' hyperthyroidism. Transcripts of RNA were the source for amplifying TCR beta CDR3 regions. First-round RT-PCR relied on HTBI primers, and a second-round multiplex PCR came next. TCRdb recomputed calls from the multiplex PCR reads with MiXCR, one row per CDR3 protein. Altogether approximately 640,000 distinct CDR3 sequences are present, under 50% being singletons, with the ten largest covering more than 3%. Sequences were obtained from peripheral blood. The source of these receptors is an adult man with Graves' ophthalmopathy.

This clonotype is a singleton in its sample. The junction shows a germline mismatch at one end, possibly a read error. The chain employs TRBV27 and TRBJ2-5, with D possibly being TRBD2 (5 bases). The CDR3 is 11 residues long. Germline V gives CDR1 MNHEY, CDR2 SMNVEV (reference sequence). CDR3 nucleotide sequence: TGTGCCAGCACCTGGGGAGAGACCCAGGACTTC. It translates to CASTWGETQDF.

This clonotype was counted ten times or more. The chain uses TRBV19 and TRBJ2-5, with a possible D match to TRBD1 (6 bases). This CDR3 contains 14 residues. Trimming left V 3 bases short and J 3 bases short, with 11 bases between. Per germline, CDR1 LNHDA and CDR2 SQIVND (reference sequence). The CDR3: CASSISGHEETQYF. The CDR3 coding sequence is TGTGCCAGTAGTATTTCGGGACACGAAGAGACCCAGTACTTC.

Concerning this clonotype itself: A much bigger clone sits one base away, suggesting this may be a read error. The chain combines TRBV7-3 with TRBJ2-7; the D gene is possibly TRBD1 (6 bases). Trimming left V 1 base short and J 6 bases short, with 10 bases between. The CDR3 totals 13 residues. Germline CDR1 SGHTA, CDR2 FQGTGA. The CDR3 loop reads CASSLISGAEQYF. The CDR3 DNA is TGTGCCAGCAGCTTAATTTCAGGGGCCGAGCAGTACTTC.

This clonotype was observed many times. The chain has TRBV2 and TRBJ2-5; D is unclear. Germline assignment: CDR1 SNHLY and CDR2 FYNNEI. The CDR3 length is 11 residues. V lost 3 bases and J 4 bases, leaving 3 bases between the germline ends. This CDR3 is CASSETETQYF. The CDR3 DNA reads TGTGCCAGCAGTGAGACAGAGACCCAGTACTTC.

This clonotype was seen at least ten times. CDR3 protein: CSARVTGTGAYEQYF. The DNA of the CDR3 is TGCAGTGCTAGAGTGACCGGGACAGGGGCCTACGAGCAGTACTTC. The rearrangement joins TRBV20-1 to TRBJ2-7, with 10 bases that match TRBD1. This CDR3 region has 15 residues. V shed 1 base and J 2 bases; nucleotides not matched to a gene: 5. The V gene's germline CDR1 is DFQATT and CDR2 SNEGSKA (reference sequence).

Of note for this clonotype: No conserved phenylalanine or tryptophan is present at the end of the CDR3, so a read error is the likely explanation. The chain uses TRBV9 and TRBJ1-6; D gene ambiguous. Deletions cut 4 bases from V and 10 bases from J, with 6 bases between. The CDR3 length is 11 residues. Per the germline V gene, CDR1 is SGDLS and CDR2 is YYNGEE. CDR3 coding DNA: TGTGCCAGCAGCATAGAATCACCCCTCCACTAT. This sequence encodes CASSIESPLHY.

Worth noting for this clonotype: One end of the junction does not line up with germline, which may come from a read error. The V and J genes are TRBV29-1 and TRBJ1-5; D not resolved. The length of the CDR3 is 14 residues. Per the germline V gene, CDR1 is SQVTM and CDR2 is ANQGSEA. CDR3 sequence: CSVAVRFSNQSQHF. In DNA form, the CDR3 reads TGCAGCGTTGCTGTAAGGTTTAGCAATCAGTCCCAGCATTTT.

Many counts were recorded for this clonotype. CDR3 DNA: TGTGCCAGCAGCTACAGGGGTTCACCCCTCCACTTT. Protein: CASSYRGSPLHF. The chain has TRBV6-6 and TRBJ1-6; the match to TRBD1 covers 7 bases. The germline CDR1 and CDR2 sequences are MNHNY and SVGAGI (reference sequence). CDR3 length: 12 amino acids. J lost 9 bases, V lost 6 bases, and 2 bases had no gene match.

V and J are TRBV29-1 and TRBJ1-1, with TRBD1 identical over 9 bases. The length of the CDR3 is 14 residues. Looked up from germline, CDR1 is SQVTM and CDR2 is ANQGSEA. With 5 bases clipped from V and 2 bases from J, the junction kept 6 bases outside the gene matches. The CDR3 sequence is CSVKQGAPNTEAFF. The CDR3 DNA reads as TGCAGCGTTAAACAGGGGGCCCCAAACACTGAAGCTTTCTTT.

This clonotype was seen a few times. The DNA for the CDR3 is TGTGCCAGCAGTGAAAGTTCTTGGACAGGGGATACTGAAGCTTTCTTT. Translation gives CASSESSWTGDTEAFF. The chain has TRBV6-1 and TRBJ1-1; 9 bases map to TRBD1. The CDR3 covers 16 residues. Germline CDR1 and CDR2: MNHNS and SASEGT. Unmatched junction bases numbered 9, after V lost 2 bases and J lost 5 bases.

This rearrangement joins TRBV7-9 to TRBJ2-7; TRBD1 is a possible D gene (6 bases). The germline CDR1 and CDR2 sequences are SEHNR and FQNEAQ (reference sequence). The V end was cut by 5 bases, the J end by 2 bases, with 10 bases between. CDR3 length equals 13 residues. In DNA, the CDR3 is TGTGCCAGCAGCAGGGACACAACCTACGAGCAGTACTTC. As protein: CASSRDTTYEQYF.

The chain employs TRBV15 and TRBJ2-5, with 8 bases aligning to TRBD1. Germline lookup yields CDR1 LNHNV and CDR2 YYDKDF (reference sequence). V was clipped by 5 bases and J by 3 bases; unmatched bases: 8. The CDR3 totals 15 residues. The CDR3 reads CATSVETGEEETQYF. The CDR3 region has the DNA TGTGCCACCAGCGTCGAGACAGGGGAAGAAGAGACCCAGTACTTC.

The chain links TRBV9 to TRBJ2-5; tentatively, D is TRBD1 (5 bases). The DNA end lines up better with TRBJ2-1; the J call may be wrong. The CDR3 consists of 13 residues. Germline V CDR1 and CDR2: SGDLS, YYNGEE. The CDR3 here is CASSAGFLGEQFF. As DNA, the CDR3 is TGTGCCAGCAGCGCAGGGTTCTTGGGTGAGCAGTTCTTC.

This clonotype was counted a few times. The J gene is TRBJ1-2, the V gene TRBV29-1, with D unresolved. Per germline, CDR1 SQVTM and CDR2 ANQGSEA. The CDR3 has 9 residues. CDR3 DNA sequence: TGCAGTTTGGGCTATGGCTACACCTTC. Translation: CSLGYGYTF. Combining the CDR3 with reference TRBV29-1 and TRBJ1-2 gives the whole variable domain SAVISQKPSRDICQRGTSLTIQCQVDSQVTMMFWYRQQPGQSLTLIATANQGSEATYESGFVIDKFPISRPNLTFSTLTVSNMSPEDSSIYLCSLGYGYTFGSGTRLTVV.

This rearrangement joins TRBV29-1 to TRBJ2-2; D not resolved. Trimming stripped 5 bases from V and 8 bases from J, with 9 bases between. Germline V gene data show CDR1 as SQVTM and CDR2 as ANQGSEA. The CDR3 is 11 amino acids. The CDR3: CSVMVTGELFF. For the CDR3, the DNA is TGCAGCGTTATGGTAACAGGGGAGCTGTTTTTT.

There are many counts of this clonotype. The J gene is TRBJ1-5, the V gene TRBV6-1; D gene uncertain. Germline V CDR1 and CDR2: MNHNS, SASEGT. V was clipped by 7 bases and J by 5 bases, with 12 bases between them. CDR3 size: 13 residues. CDR3 in DNA: TGTGCCAGCACCCCGTCCCGGTATCAGCCCCAGCATTTT. Translated: CASTPSRYQPQHF.

The rearrangement uses TRBV2 and TRBJ2-2; 10 nucleotides align to TRBD1. The V gene's germline CDR1 is SNHLY and CDR2 FYNNEI. This CDR3 has 14 residues. The V segment lost 8 bases and the J segment 4 bases; nucleotides outside the gene matches: 4. The CDR3 coding sequence is TGTGCCAGCGACAGGGGGCCCCGCACCGGGGAGCTGTTTTTT. This translates into CASDRGPRTGELFF.

This clonotype was counted once. It may be a read error: a sequence one base away is much more abundant. The DNA of the CDR3 is TGTGCCAGCAGGACACGAAATAATTCACCCCTCCACTTT. Protein sequence: CASRTRNNSPLHF. V is TRBV16 and J is TRBJ1-6, with D uncertain. CDR1 is KGHSY and CDR2 is FQNENV in the germline V gene. The CDR3 has 13 amino acids. V was shortened by 6 bases and J by 5 bases, with 8 bases between the two germline ends.

This clonotype is a singleton in its sample. J is TRBJ2-2 and V is TRBV10-3; D is possibly TRBD1 (6 bases). The V gene lost 4 bases and the J gene lost 3 bases, with 9 bases spanning the gap. Germline CDR1 is ENHRY and CDR2 is SYGVKD. The CDR3 extends over 14 amino acids. CDR3 sequence: CAISGGHYTGELFF. The CDR3 bases are TGTGCCATCAGTGGGGGACATTACACCGGGGAGCTGTTTTTT.

Ten or more counts support this clonotype. The CDR3 region is CASSRSPHYEQYF. The CDR3 bases are TGCGCCAGCAGCCGATCCCCACATTACGAGCAGTACTTC. The chain carries TRBV4-1 and TRBJ2-7, with D hard to call. CDR3 length: 13 residues. Per the germline V gene, CDR1 is MGHRA and CDR2 is YSYEKL. Trimming took 4 bases from V and 4 from J, leaving 11 bases between them.